A single sample gave rise to the 3 T cell receptor beta chains below, sequenced in a study of T cells in Graves' hyperthyroidism and ophthalmopathy. TCR beta CDR3 sequences were amplified from RNA transcripts. During a first-round RT-PCR of the TCR CDR3, the HTBI primer set was used. TCRdb called the multiplex PCR reads again in MiXCR, with one record for every CDR3 protein. The data show roughly 380,000 distinct CDR3 sequences, 11% to 15% seen once. Sequenced sample: blood. The receptors stem from a woman aged 55-70 years with Graves' hyperthyroidism.

The chain is built from TRBV6-1 and TRBJ2-1, with TRBD1 matching 10 bases. Trimming at V came to 5 bases and at J to 7 bases, leaving 5 bases not matched to a gene. Germline V CDR1 and CDR2: MNHNS, SASEGT. CDR3 length equals 14 residues. CDR3 protein: CASSWTGGSNEQFF. CDR3 DNA sequence: TGTGCCAGCAGTTGGACAGGGGGGTCTAATGAGCAGTTCTTC.

This clonotype occurred a few times. CDR3 coding DNA: TGTGCCACCAGTGATCCCACGGCAAACCTAATCAATGAGCAGTTCTTC. Translated, it gives CATSDPTANLINEQFF. The chain carries TRBV24-1 and TRBJ2-1; D not certain. Per germline, CDR1 KGHDR and CDR2 SFDVKD. The CDR3 has 16 residues. Trimming removed 3 bases from V and 6 bases from J, with 17 bases in between.

The V and J genes are TRBV7-6 and TRBJ2-1; 10 bases are a match to TRBD2. Germline CDR1 is SGHVS and CDR2 is FNYEAQ. The CDR3 spans 16 residues. V was clipped by 5 bases and J by 7 bases; unmatched bases: 11. CDR3 loop: CASSRTPAGGRNEQFF. CDR3 DNA sequence: TGTGCCAGCAGCCGAACCCCAGCGGGAGGGCGGAATGAGCAGTTCTTC.